This TCR beta chain stems from a study of blood T cells in healthy people across ages. Worth noting for this clonotype: Its antigen is still unknown.

Study conclusions and caveats: The study regarded diversity estimates from one million T cells as underestimates. Per-million-T-cell TCR beta diversity fell roughly linearly with age. Donors of long life had a larger count of naive CD4+ cells and greater diversity than aged donors.

V was clipped by 6 bases and J by 9 bases; unmatched bases: 12. CDR1 and CDR2 (germline): SGHDN, FVKESK. This CDR3 region has 14 residues. Isolation recovered at least 7 million PBMCs from every sample. Alongside a J-beta primer mix, a sample-barcoded 5' primer served in a second PCR lasting about 6 to 11 cycles. TCRdb passed the 5' RACE reads through MiXCR, listing each CDR3 protein once. The sample lists 2 million or so distinct CDR3 sequences, approximately 50% occurring once. The sequenced material came from blood. V is TRBV14 and J is TRBJ1-2; TRBD1 aligns across 8 bases. This receptor was taken from a woman in her thirties or forties in good health. The CDR3 loop reads CASRGKDRVRRYTF. The CDR3 DNA follows: TGTGCCAGCAGGGGGAAGGACAGGGTCCGTCGCTACACCTTC.